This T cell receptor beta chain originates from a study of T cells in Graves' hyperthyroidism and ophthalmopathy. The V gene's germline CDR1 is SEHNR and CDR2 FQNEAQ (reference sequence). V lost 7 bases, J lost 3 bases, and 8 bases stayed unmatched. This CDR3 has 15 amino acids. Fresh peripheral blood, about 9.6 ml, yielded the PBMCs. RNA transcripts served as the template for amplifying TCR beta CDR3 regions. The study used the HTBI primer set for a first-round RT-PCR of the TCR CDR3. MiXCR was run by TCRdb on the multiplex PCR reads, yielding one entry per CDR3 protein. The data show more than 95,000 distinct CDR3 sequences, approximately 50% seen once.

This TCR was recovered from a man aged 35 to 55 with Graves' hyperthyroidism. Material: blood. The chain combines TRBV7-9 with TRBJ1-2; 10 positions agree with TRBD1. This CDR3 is CASTLGQGDHYGYTF. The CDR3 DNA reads TGTGCCAGCACCCTCGGACAGGGGGACCACTATGGCTACACCTTC.